A single T cell receptor (beta chain) is shown here with its context. V shed 3 bases and J shed 3 bases, with 11 bases lying between them. The CDR3 runs 14 residues. Germline V gene lookup returns CDR1 KGHSH and CDR2 LQKENI. This specimen belongs to a study of blood T cell repertoires in COVID-19. Study background: T cells, B-cell-depleted T cells, or PBMCs provided the cDNA or gDNA that served as material.

Per the study methods: Nucleated cell counts were estimated from reference gene primer amplification. Only in-frame clones appear in the TCRdb table, and some are missing; sequencing was by immunoSEQ multiplex PCR. The DNA was the basis for D and trimming; V, J and clone size are from that table. The sample contains 250,000 or so clones, approximately 90% of which appear only once. This clonotype originated in a man in his thirties or forties with COVID-19, enrolled during active disease. This rearrangement joins TRBV18 to TRBJ1-2; D is undetermined. Source material: peripheral blood. Here the CDR3 DNA reads TGTGCCAGCTCACCGCGCACGAGGGACTATGGCTACACCTTC. Translated: CASSPRTRDYGYTF. Filled out from reference TRBV18 and TRBJ1-2, the complete variable domain reads NAGVMQNPRHLVRRRGQEARLRCSPMKGHSHVYWYRQLPEEGLKFMVYLQKENIIDESGMPKERFSAEFPKEGPSILRIQQVVRGDSAAYFCASSPRTRDYGYTFGSGTRLTVV.